The rows below give T cell receptor beta chains drawn from one sample of a study of blood T cell repertoires in COVID-19. Profiled with immunoSEQ multiplex PCR; TCRdb holds only in-frame clones, not every one. The sample has roughly 270,000 clones; 85% are singletons. The sample comprised peripheral blood. The origin of the receptors is a man aged 45-65 years with active or convalescent COVID-19. Each CDR3 is given without its conserved first and last residue. Fields, in order: V gene, J gene, CDR3 protein.

>TRBV7-9|TRBJ2-6
ASSPNPGQGYAGANVLT
>TRBV11-2|TRBJ2-5
ASSLGGGPQETQY
>TRBV6-5|TRBJ1-2
ASSYYQGLEGYT
>TRBV30|TRBJ1-1
AWKAPEGVNTEAF
>TRBV19|TRBJ1-2
ASRILGQDGYT
>TRBV5-5|TRBJ2-7
ASSFGHVPSYEQY
>TRBV7-2|TRBJ2-2
ASSSTGYTGELF
>TRBV12-1|TRBJ2-3
ASRSLGDTSTDTQY
>TRBV7-9|TRBJ1-1
ASSPRDTEAF
>TRBV29-1|TRBJ2-7
SVEDRQISGSSYEQY
>TRBV29-1|TRBJ2-7
SVLPSGTPEQY
>TRBV4-2|TRBJ1-1
ASSQDTGFSEAF
>TRBV19|TRBJ2-1
ASSPRGDYNEQF
>TRBV4-1|TRBJ2-5
ASSRAGGPYETQY
>TRBV27|TRBJ2-1
ASSLSRTSPNEQF
>TRBV9|TRBJ1-5
ASSQDGTFNQPQH
>TRBV30|TRBJ1-6
AWSVQGAMSPLH
>TRBV5-1|TRBJ1-1
ASSPKDRVLEAF
>TRBV18|TRBJ2-7
ASSPSFAGTNEQY
>TRBV6-6|TRBJ1-2
ASRQYQGAHYGYT
>TRBV19|TRBJ1-3
ASSTNFGSGNTIY
>TRBV29-1|TRBJ2-1
SVALARSSYNEQF
>TRBV28|TRBJ2-5
ASSLEGRFGETQY
>TRBV18|TRBJ1-1
ASSPIFGSRMHEAF
>TRBV5-1|TRBJ2-2
ASSFGERLSTGELF
>TRBV19|TRBJ2-1
ASSRESKYNEQF
>TRBV2|TRBJ1-1
ASSALQNTEAF
>TRBV24-1|TRBJ1-3
ATSDFVGLDRSSGNTIY
>TRBV5-4|TRBJ2-7
ASSLGGLAYEQY
>TRBV18|TRBJ1-6
ASSPRTGGNSPLH
>TRBV19|TRBJ2-7
ASSINRGNEQY
>TRBV28|TRBJ1-4
ASGQGYEKLF
>TRBV4-1|TRBJ2-2
ASSHPGGHSTGELF
>TRBV29-1|TRBJ1-4
TVRGLDEKLF
>TRBV3-1/TRBV3-2|TRBJ1-1
ASSQLPGGTEAF
>TRBV14|TRBJ1-1
ASCRARNTEAF
>TRBV6-5|TRBJ2-7
ASSYSWIAGGEQY